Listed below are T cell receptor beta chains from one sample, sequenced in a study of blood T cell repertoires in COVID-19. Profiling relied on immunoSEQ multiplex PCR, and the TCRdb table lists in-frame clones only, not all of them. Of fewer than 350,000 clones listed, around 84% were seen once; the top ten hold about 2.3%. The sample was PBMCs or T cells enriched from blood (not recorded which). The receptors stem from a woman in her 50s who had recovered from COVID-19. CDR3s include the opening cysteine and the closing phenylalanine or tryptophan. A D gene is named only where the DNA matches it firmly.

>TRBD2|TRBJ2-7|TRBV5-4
CASSPGLAGVSYEQYF
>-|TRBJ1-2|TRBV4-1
CASSQPPDRFYLYGYTF
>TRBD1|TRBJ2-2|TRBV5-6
CASSGDRAWELFF
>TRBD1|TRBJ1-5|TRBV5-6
CASSPGTGDSNQPQHF
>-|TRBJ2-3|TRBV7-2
CASSLEGAGGGSTDTQYF
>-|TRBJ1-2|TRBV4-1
CASSPEAVSNYGYTF
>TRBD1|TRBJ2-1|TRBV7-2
CASSLLSPRTGGNEQFF
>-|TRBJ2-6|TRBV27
CASSFTPRQASGANVLTF
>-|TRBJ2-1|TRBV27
CASSLGGDEQFF
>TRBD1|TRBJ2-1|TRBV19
CASSIDRGWNEQFF
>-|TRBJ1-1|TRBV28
CASSHRSSAGPKEEAFF
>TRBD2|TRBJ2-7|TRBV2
CASIKTLAGAAYEQYF
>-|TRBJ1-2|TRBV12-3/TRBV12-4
CASTFRPEYGYTF
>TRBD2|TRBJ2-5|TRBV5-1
CASSLAIVISGRETQYF
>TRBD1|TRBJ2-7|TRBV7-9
CASSPGQSYEQYF
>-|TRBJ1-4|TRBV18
CASSPATGATNEKLFF
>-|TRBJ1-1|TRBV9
CASSDAGGRGAFF
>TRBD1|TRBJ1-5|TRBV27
CASSLRTGSNQPQHF
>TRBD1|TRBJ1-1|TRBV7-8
CASSPRDRAGAFF
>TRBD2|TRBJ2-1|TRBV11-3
CASSKTSGTPSSYNEQFF
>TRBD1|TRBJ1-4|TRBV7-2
CASSLRHQGQAGLNEKLFF
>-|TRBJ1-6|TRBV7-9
CASSLVTLGSPLHF
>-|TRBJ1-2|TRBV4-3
CASSQGGGRGYTF
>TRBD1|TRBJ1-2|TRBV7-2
CASSLGQGWDGYTF
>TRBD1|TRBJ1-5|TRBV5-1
CASSPGGYSNQPQHF
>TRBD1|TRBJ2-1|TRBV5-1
CASRGLGQGINEQFF
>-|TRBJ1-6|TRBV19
CASSPTGRSPLHF
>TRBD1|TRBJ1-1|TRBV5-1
CASSHRPGQAPNTEAFF
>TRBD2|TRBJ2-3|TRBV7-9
CASTRGLAGWGTSTDTQYF
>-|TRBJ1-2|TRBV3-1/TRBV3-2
CASSFTVVSGYTF
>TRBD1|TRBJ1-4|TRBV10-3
CAISEFRDRSFF
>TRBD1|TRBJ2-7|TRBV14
CASSPGQGGYEQYF
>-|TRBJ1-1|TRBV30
CAWIGVGNTEAFF
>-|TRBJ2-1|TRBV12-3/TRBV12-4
CASTISRNEQFF
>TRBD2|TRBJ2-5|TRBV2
CASRRLAGVQETQYF
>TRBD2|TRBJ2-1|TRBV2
CASKRLRLAEYNEQFF
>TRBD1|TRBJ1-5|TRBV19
CASSTRDRGLGQPQHF
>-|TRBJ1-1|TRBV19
CASRQGFAEAFF
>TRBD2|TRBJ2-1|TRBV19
CASSIASGRPSSYNEQFF
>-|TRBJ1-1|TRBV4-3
CASSQEPQGSPFF
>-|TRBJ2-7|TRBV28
CASSFPGIYEQYF
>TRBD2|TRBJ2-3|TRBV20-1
CSASGTSGGFTDTQYF
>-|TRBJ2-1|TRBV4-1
CASSHNQGQGEFF
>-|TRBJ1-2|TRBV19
CASSIRQANYGYTF
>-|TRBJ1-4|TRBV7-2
CASSPRGTNEKLFF
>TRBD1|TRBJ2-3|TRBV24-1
CATSESPGQGSDTQYF
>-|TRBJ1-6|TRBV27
CASSLRGGANSPLHF
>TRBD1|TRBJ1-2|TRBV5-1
CASSLTTGVGNGYTF
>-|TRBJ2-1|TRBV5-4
CASSRGQVDEQFF
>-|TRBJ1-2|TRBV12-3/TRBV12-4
CASSFTVYGYTF